The 2 T cell receptor beta chains in this list originate from one sample, sequenced in a study of T cells in Graves' hyperthyroidism and ophthalmopathy. TCR beta CDR3 region amplification was performed from RNA transcripts. The study used the HTBI primer set for a first-round RT-PCR of the TCR CDR3. TCRdb analysed the multiplex PCR reads with MiXCR anew, one entry per CDR3 protein. The table records approximately 400,000 distinct CDR3 sequences, around 13% of them present only once. The sample was blood. These receptors all stem from a woman aged 55-75 years with Graves' hyperthyroidism.

The V gene is TRBV27, the J gene TRBJ2-7, with TRBD2 identical over 7 bases. CDR3 size: 14 residues. The V and J ends lost 8 bases and 0 bases, in that order; junction bases with no gene match: 7. Germline assignment: CDR1 MNHEY and CDR2 SMNVEV (reference sequence). Here the CDR3 reads CASGSTGGSYEQYF. The CDR3 nucleotides read TGTGCCAGCGGATCGACGGGAGGCTCCTACGAGCAGTACTTC.

This clonotype was recorded a few times. The V and J genes are TRBV28 and TRBJ1-2; TRBD1 aligns across 9 bases. V was clipped by 6 bases and J by 0 bases; unmatched bases: 5. Germline CDR1 and CDR2: MDHEN and SYDVKM. This CDR3 has 15 amino acids. The CDR3 nucleotides are TGTGCCAGCAGCAGACAGGGGGTGACTAACTATGGCTACACCTTC. It codes for CASSRQGVTNYGYTF.